This T cell receptor (beta chain) was identified in a study of tumor-infiltrating lymphocytes in localized non-small cell lung cancer (dated by TCRdb to about 2021). Background on the whole study: Patients whose samples were collected after neoadjuvant chemotherapy, as well as both smokers and never-smokers and several histologies, were included in the cohort. Each patient contributed resected tumor tissue and uninvolved lung tissue from the same patient, described as non-adjacent to the tumor. A total of some 50 patients were included in the paired tumor versus uninvolved lung comparison of immunoSEQ T-cell fraction. The overall ICON cohort comprised 150 or so surgical patients with localized non-small cell lung cancer whose tumors were resected. Alongside flow cytometry, multiplex immunofluorescence, RNA-seq, exome sequencing and proteomics, TCR sequencing was applied to the same patients as one of several integrated assays. What the study reported, not specific to this receptor: Because different assays used different pieces of the same tissue, technical variation could not be distinguished from intratumor heterogeneity. No difference in TCR-derived T-cell fraction was observed between the flow cytometry-defined immunotypes IM1 (good prognosis) and IM2 (poor prognosis). Because assay coverage varied across patients depending on available tissue quantity, TCR sequencing was performed for only a subset of the cohort. TCRbeta sequencing supported higher T cell infiltration in tumors than in uninvolved lung tissue, consistent with immunofluorescence CD3 counts.

The T-cell fraction in tumor and uninvolved lung tissue was obtained from TCR sequencing using the immunoSEQ assay. Turning to the authors' computational methods: For survival analysis, patients were divided into high (upper tertile) and low (lower two tertiles) T-cell fraction groups, which were compared by log-rank test. A signed-rank test was used to test differences in T-cell fraction between paired tumor and uninvolved lung samples. The table comes from immuneACCESS by way of TCRdb, which keeps in-frame sequences with V and J called. Part of the clones is missing from these tables; in studies checked, under half for an unresolved V gene and the rest for unknown reasons. V and J calls and clone size are given by that table; D and trimming were obtained from the DNA. This sample is represented by 7,000 to 9,500 clones; roughly four fifths of them were singletons. Of the sample, around 5.3% is held by the ten largest clones.

From the cysteine up to the phenylalanine, the CDR3 has a length of 15 residues. Here the CDR3 DNA is all that survives: 45 bases in frame from base 1. Taken from the germline V gene, the CDR1 and CDR2 loops are SGHVS and FQNEAQ. V was cut back by 1 base and J by 4 bases, leaving a gap of 11 bases between them. As regards this clone: Its antigen remains unidentified. Base-call qualities are not available, and no considerably larger clone is one nucleotide away.

Patient enrollment in ICON started in the first half of 2016, and the final patient was enrolled in the second half of 2018. From a subcohort of 75 to 90 patients, fresh tumor and matched uninvolved tissue were collected for in-depth immune analyses, including TCR sequencing. DNA for TCR sequencing was isolated from bulk tissue, and no cell sorting was done. The sample taken for sequencing was uninvolved lung tissue not adjacent to the tumor. The clonotype comes from a human donor with non-small cell lung cancer. This chain joins TRBV7-8 to TRBJ2-1; the D gene assignment is ambiguous. The CDR3 region: CASSLVAPRYNEQFF. The DNA sequence reads TGTGCCAGCAGCTTAGTGGCCCCACGGTACAATGAGCAGTTCTTC.